This record looks at one TCR beta chain sequence and its context. Its antigen is still unknown. The record originates from a study of cytomegalovirus exposure and HLA in healthy donors. General study findings and limits: The authors listed 150 to 200 TCR beta chains as cytomegalovirus-associated. Confirmation in vitro established that a few CMV-associated chains were specific for CMV antigens.

From the 120-subject validation cohort, which was separate from the roughly 620-subject first cohort, the donors were drawn. Produced via immunoSEQ multiplex PCR; TCRdb's table is partial and in-frame only. The table records 97,000 or so clones, around nine tenths of them present only once. Germline CDR1 SNHLY, CDR2 FYNNEI. With 1 base removed from V and 10 bases from J, the gap between germline ends came to 13 bases. The CDR3 covers 13 residues. The receptor was derived from a woman in her thirties in good health and CMV-seronegative. The chain has TRBV2 and TRBJ1-1; tentative D call: TRBD1 (5 bases). The material sequenced was PBMCs. The CDR3 sequence: CASSEGRSGPAFF. The CDR3 coding sequence is TGTGCCAGCAGTGAAGGGAGATCAGGGCCAGCTTTCTTT.